This is a list of T cell receptor beta chains from one sample in a study of early T cells in non-severe SARS-CoV-2 infection. Each CDR3 protein is one row after TCRdb ran MiXCR on the 5' RACE reads. The sample has 90,000 to 130,000 distinct CDR3 sequences, roughly 13% seen once. Sequencing used whole blood, obtained at baseline. These TCRs come from an adult who was a healthcare worker with PCR-confirmed SARS-CoV-2 infection or an uninfected control (not recorded which). Each CDR3 is given with its conserved first and last residue. The D gene is left open where the match is weak. Clone size is given for some rows only: seen once, a few or many times, or a class if the clone is expanded.

abundance | d_gene | j_gene | v_gene | CDR3aa | CDR3nt
few | TRBD1 | TRBJ2-3 | TRBV5-1 | CASSSVPQGAGTDTQYF | TGCGCCAGCAGCTCCGTCCCACAGGGGGCAGGGACAGATACGCAGTATTTT
. | . | TRBJ2-7 | TRBV28 | CASSTSGTFSYEQYF | TGTGCCAGCAGTACCTCCGGGACCTTCTCCTACGAGCAGTACTTC
many | . | TRBJ2-2 | TRBV6-5 | CASSYGGRGELFF | TGTGCCAGCAGCTACGGGGGCCGGGGGGAGCTGTTTTTT
. | . | TRBJ2-7 | TRBV28 | CASSERGALSYEQYF | TGTGCCAGCAGTGAACGGGGAGCCCTCTCCTACGAGCAGTACTTC
. | . | TRBJ1-3 | TRBV28 | CASRAGASGNTIYF | TGTGCCAGCAGAGCAGGGGCGTCTGGAAACACCATATATTTT
few | . | TRBJ1-4 | TRBV2 | CASSLDRINEKLFF | TGTGCCAGCAGCCTCGACAGAATTAATGAAAAACTGTTTTTT
many | . | TRBJ1-6 | TRBV20-1 | CSARDSEAVNSPLHF | TGCAGTGCTAGAGATTCCGAGGCGGTGAATTCACCCCTCCACTTT
few | TRBD1 | TRBJ1-1 | TRBV29-1 | CSVRKTGRDTEAFF | TGCAGCGTCAGAAAGACAGGGAGGGACACTGAAGCTTTCTTT
. | TRBD1 | TRBJ2-7 | TRBV7-7 | CASSPDRDSYEQYF | TGTGCTAGCAGCCCTGACAGGGACTCCTACGAGCAGTACTTC
few | . | TRBJ1-2 | TRBV27 | CASSSGAPFPLYGYTF | TGTGCCAGCAGTTCCGGTGCCCCCTTTCCCCTCTATGGCTACACCTTC
. | . | TRBJ1-1 | TRBV20-1 | CSASRAPRGTEAFF | TGCAGTGCTAGCCGGGCCCCGAGAGGCACTGAAGCTTTCTTT
. | TRBD2 | TRBJ2-1 | TRBV6-6 | CASRETSVNEQFF | TGTGCCAGCAGAGAAACTAGCGTCAATGAGCAGTTCTTC
many | TRBD1 | TRBJ1-6 | TRBV11-2 | CASSSGRGGAFGSPLHF | TGTGCCAGCAGCTCTGGCAGGGGGGGCGCCTTTGGATCACCCCTCCACTTT
many | . | TRBJ2-2 | TRBV5-4 | CASSFLLGGPNTGELFF | TGTGCCAGCAGCTTTCTTTTAGGGGGACCGAACACCGGGGAGCTGTTTTTT
few | . | TRBJ2-1 | TRBV20-1 | CSAPPSTNEQFF | TGCAGTGCTCCCCCCTCTACCAATGAGCAGTTCTTC
many | . | TRBJ1-2 | TRBV11-2 | CASSLGGALYGYTF | TGTGCCAGCAGCTTAGGGGGGGCACTCTATGGCTACACCTTC
few | TRBD2 | TRBJ2-7 | TRBV7-2 | CASSSSTGEGYEQYF | TGTGCCAGCAGCTCCAGCACGGGGGAGGGTTACGAGCAGTACTTC
few | TRBD2 | TRBJ2-2 | TRBV7-2 | CASSSSGLAGAGELFF | TGTGCCAGCAGCTCCTCGGGACTAGCGGGGGCCGGGGAGCTGTTTTTT
few | TRBD2 | TRBJ2-3 | TRBV12-3/TRBV12-4 | CASSLAPRGGTSGSGDTQYF | TGTGCCAGCAGTTTAGCCCCCAGGGGTGGCACTAGCGGTAGTGGAGATACGCAGTATTTT
few | TRBD2 | TRBJ2-1 | TRBV2 | CASSEPGLAGNEQFF | TGTGCCAGCAGTGAACCCGGACTAGCGGGGAATGAGCAGTTCTTC
. | TRBD1 | TRBJ2-3 | TRBV29-1 | CSVETGGADTQYF | TGCAGCGTCGAGACAGGGGGCGCGGATACGCAGTATTTT
few | TRBD2 | TRBJ2-5 | TRBV5-4 | CASSIPTSGGEETQYF | TGTGCCAGCAGCATCCCTACTAGCGGGGGGGAAGAGACCCAGTACTTC
. | . | TRBJ1-1 | TRBV20-1 | CSADLTSDPENTEAFF | TGCAGTGCTGACCTCACCTCTGACCCAGAGAACACTGAAGCTTTCTTT
. | TRBD2 | TRBJ2-1 | TRBV20-1 | CSAPKTSGSYNEQFF | TGCAGTGCTCCCAAGACTAGCGGGAGCTACAATGAGCAGTTCTTC
many | TRBD1 | TRBJ2-7 | TRBV9 | CASSPRQGNAYEQYF | TGTGCCAGCAGCCCCCGACAGGGAAACGCCTACGAGCAGTACTTC
few | TRBD1 | TRBJ2-2 | TRBV18 | CASSGKDRAANTGELFF | TGTGCCAGCTCAGGGAAAGACAGGGCAGCGAACACCGGGGAGCTGTTTTTT
. | . | TRBJ1-2 | TRBV7-2 | CASSSQGFNYGYTF | TGTGCCAGCAGCTCACAGGGATTTAACTATGGCTACACCTTC
few | TRBD1 | TRBJ1-4 | TRBV5-6 | CASSSRTGFGEKLFF | TGTGCCAGCAGCTCCCGGACAGGCTTCGGCGAAAAACTGTTTTTT
many | . | TRBJ1-5 | TRBV27 | CASSLSDSNQPQHF | TGTGCCAGCAGTTTAAGTGATAGCAATCAGCCCCAGCATTTT
many | TRBD1 | TRBJ1-4 | TRBV7-9 | CASSRQGAGEKLFF | TGTGCCAGCAGCCGACAGGGGGCTGGGGAAAAACTGTTTTTT
few | TRBD1 | TRBJ1-4 | TRBV3-1 | CASSLWGQTNEKLFF | TGTGCCAGCAGCCTCTGGGGACAGACTAATGAAAAACTGTTTTTT
. | . | TRBJ2-5 | TRBV19 | CASSQRGRETQYF | TGTGCCAGCTCCCAACGGGGGAGGGAGACCCAGTACTTC
. | TRBD2 | TRBJ2-3 | TRBV6-4 | CASSLLAGGPDTQYF | TGTGCCAGCAGTCTACTAGCGGGAGGCCCAGATACGCAGTATTTT
many | TRBD1 | TRBJ2-5 | TRBV29-1 | CSALGQGMIQETQYF | TGCAGCGCCCTCGGACAGGGGATGATTCAAGAGACCCAGTACTTC
. | TRBD2 | TRBJ2-1 | TRBV5-1 | CASSSELTSGIVEQFF | TGCGCCAGCAGCTCGGAGTTGACTAGCGGGATAGTGGAGCAGTTCTTC
many | . | TRBJ1-2 | TRBV5-1 | CASSFGGHAQGGYTF | TGCGCCAGCAGCTTTGGGGGCCACGCACAAGGTGGCTACACCTTC
many | . | TRBJ2-1 | TRBV11-3 | CASSQKRGHATTYNEQFF | TGTGCCAGCAGCCAAAAAAGGGGACACGCAACGACCTACAATGAGCAGTTCTTC
. | . | TRBJ2-7 | TRBV5-1 | CASSLSQVTYEQYF | TGCGCCAGCAGCTTGTCCCAGGTGACCTACGAGCAGTACTTC
few | . | TRBJ2-7 | TRBV7-9 | CASSLEAGSYEQYF | TGTGCCAGCAGCTTAGAGGCGGGTTCCTACGAGCAGTACTTC
few | . | TRBJ2-7 | TRBV5-1 | CASSPGQKNYEQYF | TGCGCCAGCAGCCCGGGACAAAAGAATTACGAGCAGTACTTC
. | TRBD2 | TRBJ2-1 | TRBV5-8 | CASTTSGGARRNEQFF | TGTGCCAGCACGACTAGCGGGGGGGCCAGGAGGAATGAGCAGTTCTTC
few | TRBD2 | TRBJ2-7 | TRBV20-1 | CSARDPKGTKHYEQYF | TGCAGTGCTAGAGACCCTAAGGGGACTAAACACTACGAGCAGTACTTC
many | . | TRBJ2-7 | TRBV6-6 | CASRSDRRSFYEQYF | TGTGCCAGCAGGTCAGATAGGAGGAGTTTCTACGAGCAGTACTTC
. | . | TRBJ2-5 | TRBV20-1 | CSARRGVGETQYF | TGCAGTGCTAGGAGGGGTGTTGGGGAGACCCAGTACTTC
few | TRBD1 | TRBJ1-1 | TRBV5-8 | CASSRQGRLNTEAFF | TGTGCCAGCAGTCGACAGGGTCGCTTGAACACTGAAGCTTTCTTT
many | TRBD1 | TRBJ2-5 | TRBV10-3 | CAIRGRGKTQYF | TGTGCCATCAGGGGCAGGGGGAAGACCCAGTACTTC